The sequence of this TCR beta chain was determined in a study of blood T cell repertoires in COVID-19. Here immunoSEQ multiplex PCR was the method, and the copy in TCRdb shows in-frame clones only, minus some. The sample records fewer than 350,000 clones, roughly 93% being singletons. The participants were between roughly 18 and 100 years old and came from under 25 US areas. Germline V gene data show CDR1 as SGHRS and CDR2 as YFSETQ. Trimming stripped 1 base from V and 1 base from J, with 12 bases between. The CDR3 is 16 residues long. This TCR derives from a woman between 35 and 50 years old with acute COVID-19. The sequenced sample was PBMCs or T cells enriched from blood (not recorded which). V gene TRBV5-1 combines with J gene TRBJ2-4; D is possibly TRBD2 (7 bases). The CDR3 nucleotides are TGCGCCAGCAGCTTGATTGGGGGGGCCGCCAAAAACATTCAGTACTTC. Its protein product is CASSLIGGAAKNIQYF.